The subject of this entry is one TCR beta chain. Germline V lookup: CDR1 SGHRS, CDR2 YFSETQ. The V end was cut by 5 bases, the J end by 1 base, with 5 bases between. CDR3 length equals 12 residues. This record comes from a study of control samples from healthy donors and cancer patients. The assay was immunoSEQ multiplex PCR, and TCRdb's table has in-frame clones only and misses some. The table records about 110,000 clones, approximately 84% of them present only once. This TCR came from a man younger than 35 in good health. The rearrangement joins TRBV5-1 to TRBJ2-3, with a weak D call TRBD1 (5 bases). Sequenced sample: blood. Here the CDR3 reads CASRQGTDTQYF. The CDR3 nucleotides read TGCGCCAGCAGACAGGGCACAGATACGCAGTATTTT.